Presented here are 4 T cell receptor beta chains from one specimen sequenced in a study of vaccination and CD4 T cells after COVID-19. Treatment noted: approximately 10-day PBMC culture with coronavirus spike peptide pools or control peptides (ViraFEST assay). The antigens for these receptors are not known. Sequence data for DNA of cultured CD4+ T cells were generated by the Oncomine TCR Beta short-read assay. TCRdb itself ran the PCR reads through MiXCR, one entry per CDR3 protein. The data contain a few thousand distinct CDR3 sequences, roughly a third of them singletons. The sample was CD4+ T cells from blood, cultured in vitro, taken after SARS-CoV-2 vaccination. Receptors originate from a human donor who had recovered from COVID-19.

This clonotype was counted a few times. V gene TRBV11-3 combines with J gene TRBJ1-2; possibly TRBD1 for D (5 bases). Germline V CDR1 and CDR2: SGHNT, YENEEA. The CDR3 length is 14 residues. Between the trimmed V and J ends, which lost 3 bases and 8 bases, there was a span of 16 bases. The chain's CDR3 is CASSLDQGLRGYTF. CDR3 DNA sequence: TGTGCCAGCAGCTTGGATCAGGGTCTACGGGGCTACACCTTC.

The V gene is TRBV20-1, the J gene TRBJ2-3; no clear D. The CDR3 is made up of 12 amino acids. V lost 1 base, J lost 5 bases, and 7 bases lay in between. CDR1 DFQATT and CDR2 SNEGSKA come from the germline V gene (reference sequence). Here the CDR3 reads CSARGKGDTQYF. CDR3 coding DNA: TGCAGTGCTAGAGGTAAAGGAGATACGCAGTATTTT.

V and J are TRBV7-6 and TRBJ2-5; D gene uncertain. The CDR3 contains 13 residues. Germline values: CDR1 SGHVS, CDR2 FNYEAQ. V was pared by 5 bases and J by 7 bases, with 14 bases between. The DNA of the CDR3 is TGTGCCAGCAGCAGAGGCGGCTGGGGGACCCAGTACTTC. It yields the protein CASSRGGWGTQYF.

V is TRBV20-1 and J is TRBJ1-1; a possible D gene is TRBD1 (6 bases). This CDR3 is built from 12 residues. In germline, CDR1 is DFQATT, CDR2 SNEGSKA (reference sequence). V lost 5 bases, J lost 4 bases, and 11 bases lay in between. CDR3 bases: TGCAGTGCTCCTGGGACATCCACTGAAGCTTTCTTT. Residues: CSAPGTSTEAFF.